This T cell receptor beta chain originates from a study of blood T cell repertoires in COVID-19. Study summary: Samples taken during acute and convalescent COVID-19 were collected in the United States, Italy and Spain. Nucleic acid was either cDNA or gDNA, and it came from T cells, B-cell-depleted T cells, or PBMCs.

Per the original methods: Reference gene primer amplification in the assay estimated nucleated cell counts. The data were produced by immunoSEQ multiplex PCR, yet TCRdb's version contains in-frame clones alone and is incomplete. V, J and clone size are taken as reported in that table, and D and trimming were inferred from the DNA itself. The table lists 50,000 to 60,000 clones, 83% of them singletons, with approximately 15% in the top ten. This clone has just a few counts. CDR1 is MNHEY and CDR2 is SVGAGI in the germline V gene. The CDR3 is 14 residues long. V was clipped by 5 bases and J by 3 bases, with 11 bases between them.

This TCR came from a man aged 35 to 55 with acute or convalescent COVID-19. Sample: peripheral blood. The gene calls are TRBV6-5 and TRBJ2-1; tentative D call: TRBD1 (6 bases). The CDR3 spells CASSPWGLYNEQFF. CDR3 DNA sequence: TGTGCCAGCAGTCCGTGGGGGCTCTACAATGAGCAGTTCTTC.